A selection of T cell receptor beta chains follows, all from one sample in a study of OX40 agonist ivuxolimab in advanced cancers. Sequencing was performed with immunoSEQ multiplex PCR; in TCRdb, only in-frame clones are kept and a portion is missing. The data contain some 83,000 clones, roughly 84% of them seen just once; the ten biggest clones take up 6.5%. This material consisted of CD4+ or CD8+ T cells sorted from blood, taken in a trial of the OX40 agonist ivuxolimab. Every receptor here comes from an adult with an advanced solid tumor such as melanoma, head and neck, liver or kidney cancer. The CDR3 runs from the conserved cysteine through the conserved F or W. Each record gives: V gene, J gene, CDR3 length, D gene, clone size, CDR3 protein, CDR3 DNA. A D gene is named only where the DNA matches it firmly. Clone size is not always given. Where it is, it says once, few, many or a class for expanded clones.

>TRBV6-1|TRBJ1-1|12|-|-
CASRFSGLEAFF
TGTGCCAGCAGATTCTCAGGGTTGGAGGCTTTCTTT
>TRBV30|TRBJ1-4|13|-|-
CAWQYDGNEKLFF
TGTGCCTGGCAGTACGATGGTAATGAAAAACTGTTTTTT
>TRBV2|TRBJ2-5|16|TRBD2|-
CASSRGTSGGQETQYF
TGTGCCAGCAGTCGGGGGACTAGCGGGGGCCAAGAGACCCAGTACTTC
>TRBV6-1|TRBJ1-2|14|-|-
CASSDSGLGYGYTF
TGTGCCAGCAGTGACTCCGGGCTTGGCTATGGCTACACCTTC
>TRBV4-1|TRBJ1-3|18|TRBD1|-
CASSQETTGVVPGNTIYF
TGCGCCAGCAGCCAAGAGACAACAGGGGTAGTACCTGGAAACACCATATATTTT
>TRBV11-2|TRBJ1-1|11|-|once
CASSRATEAFF
TGTGCCAGCAGCAGGGCCACTGAAGCTTTCTTT
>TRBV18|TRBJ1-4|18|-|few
CASSPGRSFLGRNEKLFF
TGTGCCAGCTCACCGGGCAGGTCCTTTCTGGGGAGAAATGAAAAACTGTTTTTT
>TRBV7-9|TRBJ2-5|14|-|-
CASSLVTGRETQYF
TGTGCCAGCAGCTTAGTCACAGGGCGGGAGACCCAGTACTTC
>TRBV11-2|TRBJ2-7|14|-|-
CASSLDQGPRGQYF
TGTGCCAGCAGCTTAGATCAGGGGCCGCGCGGGCAGTACTTC
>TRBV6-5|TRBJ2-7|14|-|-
CASRLQSLSYEQYF
TGTGCCAGCAGACTCCAGAGCTTGTCCTACGAGCAGTACTTC
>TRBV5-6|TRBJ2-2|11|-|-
CASRDTGELFF
TGTGCCAGCCGAGACACCGGGGAGCTGTTTTTT
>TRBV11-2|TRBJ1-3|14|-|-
CASSLRTSGNTIYF
TGTGCCAGCAGCTTAAGGACCTCTGGAAACACCATATATTTT
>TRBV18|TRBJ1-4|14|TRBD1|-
CASSLSGQDEKLFF
TGTGCCAGCTCACTCTCGGGACAGGATGAAAAACTGTTTTTT
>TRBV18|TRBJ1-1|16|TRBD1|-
CASSPGQGELNTEAFF
TGTGCCAGCTCACCAGGACAGGGAGAATTGAACACTGAAGCTTTCTTT
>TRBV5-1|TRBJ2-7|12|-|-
CASSAKWGEQYF
TGCGCCAGCAGTGCTAAGTGGGGCGAGCAGTACTTC
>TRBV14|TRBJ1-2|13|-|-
CASSQDEVYGYTF
TGTGCCAGCAGCCAAGATGAAGTCTATGGCTACACCTTC
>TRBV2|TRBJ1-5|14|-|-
CASSTEFSNQPQHF
TGTGCCAGCAGTACAGAGTTTAGCAATCAGCCCCAGCATTTT
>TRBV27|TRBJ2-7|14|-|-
CASSRLQDSGEQYF
TGTGCCAGCAGCCGATTACAGGATTCTGGCGAGCAGTACTTC
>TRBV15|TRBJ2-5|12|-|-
CATSRGSETQYF
TGTGCCACCAGCAGAGGGTCGGAGACCCAGTACTTC
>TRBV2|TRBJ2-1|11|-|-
CASSPGNEQFF
TGTGCCAGCTCGCCGGGAAATGAGCAGTTCTTC
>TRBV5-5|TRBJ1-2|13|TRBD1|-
CASSAGTVYGYTF
TGTGCCAGCAGCGCCGGGACAGTCTATGGCTACACCTTC
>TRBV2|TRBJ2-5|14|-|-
CASSAQAPGETQYF
TGTGCCAGCAGTGCTCAGGCCCCGGGGGAGACCCAGTACTTC
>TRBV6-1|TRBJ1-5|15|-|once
CASSLSGGGNQPQHF
TGTGCCAGCAGTCTGTCTGGGGGCGGCAATCAGCCCCAGCATTTT
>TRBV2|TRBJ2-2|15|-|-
CASRRVSGSTGELFF
TGTGCCAGCAGAAGAGTTTCAGGTTCCACCGGGGAGCTGTTTTTT
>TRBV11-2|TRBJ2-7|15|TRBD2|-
CASSQEASGNYEQYF
TGCGCCAGCAGCCAAGAGGCCAGCGGGAACTACGAGCAGTACTTC
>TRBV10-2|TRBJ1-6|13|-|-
CASSESGNSPLHF
TGCGCCAGCAGTGAGTCAGGGAATTCACCCCTCCACTTT
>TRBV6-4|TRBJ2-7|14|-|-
CASSTGPSSYEQYF
TGTGCCAGCAGTACAGGACCAAGCTCCTACGAGCAGTACTTC
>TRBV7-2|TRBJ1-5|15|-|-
CASSPLRGSNQPQHF
TGTGCCAGCAGCCCCCTACGGGGTAGCAATCAGCCCCAGCATTTT
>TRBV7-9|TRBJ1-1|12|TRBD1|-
CASRRGLTEAFF
TGTGCCAGCCGCAGGGGGCTCACTGAAGCTTTCTTT
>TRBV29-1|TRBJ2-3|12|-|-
CSVQVGEDTQYF
TGCAGCGTACAGGTTGGAGAGGATACGCAGTATTTT
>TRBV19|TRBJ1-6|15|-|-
CASTASGVLHSPLHF
TGTGCCAGTACCGCCTCAGGGGTATTACATTCACCCCTCCACTTT
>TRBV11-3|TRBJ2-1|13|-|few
CASSLSGIDEQFF
TGTGCCAGCAGCTTATCCGGGATCGATGAGCAGTTCTTC
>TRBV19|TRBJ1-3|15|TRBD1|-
CASSAQGGSGNTIYF
TGTGCCAGTAGTGCCCAGGGGGGCTCTGGAAACACCATATATTTT
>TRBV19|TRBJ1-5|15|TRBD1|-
CASSTRTGFNQPQHF
TGTGCCAGTAGTACCCGGACAGGTTTCAATCAGCCCCAGCATTTT
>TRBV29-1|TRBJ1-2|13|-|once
CSVEKGSNYGYTF
TGCAGCGTTGAGAAGGGTTCGAACTATGGCTACACCTTC
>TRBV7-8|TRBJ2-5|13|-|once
CASTMGLQETQYF
TGTGCCAGCACCATGGGACTTCAAGAGACCCAGTACTTC
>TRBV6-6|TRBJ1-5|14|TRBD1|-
CASTIGTGSQPQHF
TGTGCCAGCACCATCGGGACAGGGAGTCAGCCCCAGCATTTT
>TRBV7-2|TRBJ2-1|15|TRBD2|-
CASSPGLAVYNEQFF
TGTGCCAGCAGCCCGGGACTAGCAGTTTACAATGAGCAGTTCTTC
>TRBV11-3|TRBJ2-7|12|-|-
CASSLGIYEQYF
TGTGCCAGCAGCTTAGGAATCTACGAGCAGTACTTC
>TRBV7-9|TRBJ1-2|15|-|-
CASSTGQLANYGYTF
TGTGCCAGCAGCACTGGACAGTTAGCTAACTATGGCTACACCTTC
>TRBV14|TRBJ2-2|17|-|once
CASSQDREAGSTGELFF
TGTGCCAGCAGCCAAGACAGGGAAGCGGGTTCCACCGGGGAGCTGTTTTTT
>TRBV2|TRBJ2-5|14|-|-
CASSEREGLGTQYF
TGTGCCAGCAGTGAAAGAGAGGGTTTGGGGACCCAGTACTTC
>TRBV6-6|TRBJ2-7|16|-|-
CASSFGQQLLSYEQYF
TGTGCCAGCAGCTTTGGACAGCAATTACTCTCCTACGAGCAGTACTTC
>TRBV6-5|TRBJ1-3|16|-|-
CASSYSQWPSGNTIYF
TGTGCCAGCAGTTACTCCCAGTGGCCCTCTGGAAACACCATATATTTT
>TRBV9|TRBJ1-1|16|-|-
CASSVESKIVNTEAFF
TGTGCCAGCAGCGTAGAATCGAAGATCGTGAACACTGAAGCTTTCTTT
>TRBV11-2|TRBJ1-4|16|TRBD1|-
CASSEGQGATNEKLFF
TGTGCCAGCAGCGAAGGCCAGGGGGCAACTAATGAAAAACTGTTTTTT
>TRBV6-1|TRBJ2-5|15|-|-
CASSVYLRGQETQYF
TGTGCCAGCAGTGTCTACTTGCGGGGTCAAGAGACCCAGTACTTC
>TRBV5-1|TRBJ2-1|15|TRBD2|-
CASSATSGAYNEQFF
TGCGCCAGCAGCGCTACTAGCGGGGCCTACAATGAGCAGTTCTTC
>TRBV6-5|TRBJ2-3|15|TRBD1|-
CASSPGQGAGDTQYF
TGTGCCAGCAGTCCGGGACAGGGGGCAGGAGATACGCAGTATTTT
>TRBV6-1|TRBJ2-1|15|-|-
CASRRELRSYNEQFF
TGTGCCAGCCGGAGGGAACTACGCTCCTACAATGAGCAGTTCTTC
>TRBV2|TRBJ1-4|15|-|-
CASSERTAGWEKLFF
TGTGCCAGCAGTGAAAGGACCGCGGGCTGGGAAAAACTGTTTTTT
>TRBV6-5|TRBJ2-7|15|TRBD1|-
CASSYFQGASYEQYF
TGTGCCAGCAGTTACTTTCAGGGGGCCTCCTACGAGCAGTACTTC
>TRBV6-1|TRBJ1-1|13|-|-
CASSERGGTEAFF
TGTGCCAGCAGTGAAAGGGGCGGCACTGAAGCTTTCTTT
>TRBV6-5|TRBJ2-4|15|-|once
CASSTGGRGINIQYF
TGTGCCAGCAGTACGGGGGGCAGGGGAATAAACATTCAGTACTTC